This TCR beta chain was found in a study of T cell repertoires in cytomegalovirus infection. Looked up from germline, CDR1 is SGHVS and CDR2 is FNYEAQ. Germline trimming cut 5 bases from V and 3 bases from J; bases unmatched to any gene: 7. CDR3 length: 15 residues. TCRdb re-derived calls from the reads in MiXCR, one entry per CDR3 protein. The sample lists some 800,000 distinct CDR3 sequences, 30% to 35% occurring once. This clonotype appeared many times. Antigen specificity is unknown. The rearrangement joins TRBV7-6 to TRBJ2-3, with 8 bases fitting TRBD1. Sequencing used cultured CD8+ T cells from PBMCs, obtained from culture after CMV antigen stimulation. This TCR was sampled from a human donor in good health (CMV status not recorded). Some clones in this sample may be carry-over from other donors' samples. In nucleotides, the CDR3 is TGTGCCAGCAGCCCCCCAGGGGGCCCGACAGATACGCAGTATTTT. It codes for CASSPPGGPTDTQYF.